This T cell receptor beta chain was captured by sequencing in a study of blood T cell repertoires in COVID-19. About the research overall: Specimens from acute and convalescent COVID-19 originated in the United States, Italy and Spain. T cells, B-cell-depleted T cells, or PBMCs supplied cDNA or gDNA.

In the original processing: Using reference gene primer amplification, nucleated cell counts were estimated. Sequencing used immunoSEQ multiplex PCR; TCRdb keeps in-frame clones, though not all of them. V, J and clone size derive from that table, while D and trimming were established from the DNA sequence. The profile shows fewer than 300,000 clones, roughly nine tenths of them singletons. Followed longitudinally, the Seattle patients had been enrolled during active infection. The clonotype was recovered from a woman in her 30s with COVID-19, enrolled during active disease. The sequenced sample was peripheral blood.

CDR3 sequence (DNA): TGTGCCAGCAGACGCGACAGGGTGAATGGCTACACCTTC. It is translated as CASRRDRVNGYTF. The chain couples TRBV6-5 to TRBJ1-2, with 7 bases fitting TRBD1. The germline V gene has CDR1 MNHEY and CDR2 SVGAGI. V dropped 6 bases and J dropped 6; count of bases not matched to a gene: 7. This CDR3 is built from 13 residues.